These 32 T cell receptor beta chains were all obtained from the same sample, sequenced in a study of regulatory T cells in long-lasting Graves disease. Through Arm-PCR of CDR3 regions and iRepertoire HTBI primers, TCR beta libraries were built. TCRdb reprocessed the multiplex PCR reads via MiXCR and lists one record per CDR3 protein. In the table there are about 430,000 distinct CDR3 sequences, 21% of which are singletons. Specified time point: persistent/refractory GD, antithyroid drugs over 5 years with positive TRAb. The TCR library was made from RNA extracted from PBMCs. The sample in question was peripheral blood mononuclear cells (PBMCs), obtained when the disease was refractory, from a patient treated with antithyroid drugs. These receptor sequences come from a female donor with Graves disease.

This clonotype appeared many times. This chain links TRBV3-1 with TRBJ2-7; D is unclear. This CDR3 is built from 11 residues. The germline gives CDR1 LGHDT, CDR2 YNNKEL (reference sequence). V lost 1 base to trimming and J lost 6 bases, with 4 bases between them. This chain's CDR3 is CASSQAGEQYF. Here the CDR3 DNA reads TGTGCCAGCAGCCAAGCGGGCGAGCAGTACTTC.

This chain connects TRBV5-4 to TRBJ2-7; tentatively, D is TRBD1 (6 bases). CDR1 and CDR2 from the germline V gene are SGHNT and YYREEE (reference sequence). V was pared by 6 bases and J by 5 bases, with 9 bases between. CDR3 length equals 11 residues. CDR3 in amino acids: CASNNRDEQYF. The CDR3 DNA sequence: TGTGCCAGCAACAACAGGGACGAGCAGTACTTC.

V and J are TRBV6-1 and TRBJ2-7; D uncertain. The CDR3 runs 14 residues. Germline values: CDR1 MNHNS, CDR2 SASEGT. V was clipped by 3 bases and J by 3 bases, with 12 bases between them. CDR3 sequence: CASSEYQNYYEQYF. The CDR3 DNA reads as TGTGCCAGCAGTGAGTACCAGAACTACTACGAGCAGTACTTC.

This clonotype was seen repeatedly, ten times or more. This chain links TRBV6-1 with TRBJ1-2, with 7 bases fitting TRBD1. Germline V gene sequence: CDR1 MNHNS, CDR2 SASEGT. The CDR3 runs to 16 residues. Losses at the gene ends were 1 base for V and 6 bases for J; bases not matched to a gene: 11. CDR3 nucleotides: TGTGCCAGCAGTGAAGTAATGAGGGGGCGCATGGATGGCTACACCTTC. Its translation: CASSEVMRGRMDGYTF.

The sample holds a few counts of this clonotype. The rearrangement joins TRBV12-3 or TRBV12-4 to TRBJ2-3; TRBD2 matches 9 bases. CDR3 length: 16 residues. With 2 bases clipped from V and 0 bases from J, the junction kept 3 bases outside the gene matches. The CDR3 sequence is CASSLRLAASTDTQYF. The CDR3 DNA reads TGTGCCAGCAGTTTAAGACTAGCGGCTAGCACAGATACGCAGTATTTT.

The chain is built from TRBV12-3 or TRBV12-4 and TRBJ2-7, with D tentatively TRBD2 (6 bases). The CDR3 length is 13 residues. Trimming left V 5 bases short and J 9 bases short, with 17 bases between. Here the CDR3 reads CASSVGTGDGQYF. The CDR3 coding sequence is TGTGCCAGCAGTGTCGGGACGGGGGATGGGCAGTACTTC.

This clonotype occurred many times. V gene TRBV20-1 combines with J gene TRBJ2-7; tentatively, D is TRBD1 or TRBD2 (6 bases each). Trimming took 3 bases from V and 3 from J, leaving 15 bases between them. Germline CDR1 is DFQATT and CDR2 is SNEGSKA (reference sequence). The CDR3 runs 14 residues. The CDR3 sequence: CSASLRGGGYEQYF. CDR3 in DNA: TGCAGTGCTAGTCTACGCGGAGGGGGCTACGAGCAGTACTTC.

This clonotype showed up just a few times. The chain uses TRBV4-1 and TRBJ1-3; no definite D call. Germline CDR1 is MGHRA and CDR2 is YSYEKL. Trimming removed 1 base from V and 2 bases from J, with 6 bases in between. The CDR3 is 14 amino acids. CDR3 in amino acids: CASSQGDAGNTIYF. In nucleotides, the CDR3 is TGCGCCAGCAGCCAAGGAGATGCTGGAAACACCATATATTTT.

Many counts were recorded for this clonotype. Here the CDR3 DNA reads TGTGCCAGCAGCTCTTCCTATTCTAACACTGAAGCTTTCTTT. It specifies CASSSSYSNTEAFF. J is TRBJ1-1 and V is TRBV11-3; no definite D call. The CDR3 is 14 amino acids. The germline V gene encodes CDR1 SGHNT and CDR2 YENEEA. Trimming removed 4 bases from V and 2 bases from J, with 11 bases in between.

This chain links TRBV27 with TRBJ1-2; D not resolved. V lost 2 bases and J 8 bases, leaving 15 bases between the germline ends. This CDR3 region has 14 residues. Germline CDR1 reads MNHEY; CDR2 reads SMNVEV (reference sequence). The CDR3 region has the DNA TGTGCCAGCAGTTTACGAGGGAGTATCTTAGGCTACACCTTC. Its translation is CASSLRGSILGYTF.

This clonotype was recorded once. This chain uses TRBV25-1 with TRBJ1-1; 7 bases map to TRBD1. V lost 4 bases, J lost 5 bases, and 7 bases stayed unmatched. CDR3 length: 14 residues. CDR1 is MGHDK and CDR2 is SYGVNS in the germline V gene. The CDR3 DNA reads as TGTGCCAGCAGTGCGGACAGGCACGGTACTGAAGCTTTCTTT. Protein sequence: CASSADRHGTEAFF.

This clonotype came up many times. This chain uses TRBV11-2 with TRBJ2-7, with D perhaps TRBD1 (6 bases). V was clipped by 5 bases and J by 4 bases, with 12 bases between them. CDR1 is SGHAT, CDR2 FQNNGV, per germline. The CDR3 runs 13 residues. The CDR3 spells CASSRYRDYEQYF. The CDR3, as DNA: TGTGCCAGCAGCCGATACAGGGATTACGAGCAGTACTTC.

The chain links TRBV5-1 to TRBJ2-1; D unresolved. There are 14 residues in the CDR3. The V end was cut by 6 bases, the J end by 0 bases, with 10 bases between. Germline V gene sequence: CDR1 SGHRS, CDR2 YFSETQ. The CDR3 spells CASTVESSYNEQFF. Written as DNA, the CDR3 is TGCGCCAGCACGGTGGAGAGCTCCTACAATGAGCAGTTCTTC.

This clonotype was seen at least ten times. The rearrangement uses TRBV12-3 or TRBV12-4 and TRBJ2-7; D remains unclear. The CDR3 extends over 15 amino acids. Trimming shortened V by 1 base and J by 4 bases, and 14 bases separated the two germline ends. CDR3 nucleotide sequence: TGTGCCAGCAGTTTAGAGGGTAGGAACTCGTACGAGCAGTACTTC. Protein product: CASSLEGRNSYEQYF.

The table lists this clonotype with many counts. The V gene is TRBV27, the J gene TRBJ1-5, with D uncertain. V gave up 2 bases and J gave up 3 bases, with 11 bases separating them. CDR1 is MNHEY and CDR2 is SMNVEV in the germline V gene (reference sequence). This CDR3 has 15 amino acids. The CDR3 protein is CASSLTSGNNQPQHF. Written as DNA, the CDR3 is TGTGCCAGCAGTTTAACCTCGGGCAACAATCAGCCCCAGCATTTT.

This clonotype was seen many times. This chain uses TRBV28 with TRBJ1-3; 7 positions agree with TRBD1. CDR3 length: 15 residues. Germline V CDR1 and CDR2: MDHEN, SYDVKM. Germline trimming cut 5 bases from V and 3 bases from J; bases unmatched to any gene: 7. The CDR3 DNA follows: TGTGCCAGCAGTGGGAGAGACAGGGTTGGAAACACCATATATTTT. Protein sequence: CASSGRDRVGNTIYF. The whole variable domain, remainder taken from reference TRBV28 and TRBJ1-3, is DVKVTQSSRYLVKRTGEKVFLECVQDMDHENMFWYRQDPGLGLRLIYFSYDVKMKEKGDIPEGYSVSREKKERFSLILESASTNQTSMYLCASSGRDRVGNTIYFGEGSWLTVV.

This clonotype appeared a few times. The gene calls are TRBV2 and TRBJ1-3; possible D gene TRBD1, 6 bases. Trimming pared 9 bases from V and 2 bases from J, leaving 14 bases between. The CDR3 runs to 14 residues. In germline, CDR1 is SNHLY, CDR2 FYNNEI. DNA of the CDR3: TGTGCCAGTAAACTCCAGGGGCCTGGAAACACCATATATTTT. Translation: CASKLQGPGNTIYF.

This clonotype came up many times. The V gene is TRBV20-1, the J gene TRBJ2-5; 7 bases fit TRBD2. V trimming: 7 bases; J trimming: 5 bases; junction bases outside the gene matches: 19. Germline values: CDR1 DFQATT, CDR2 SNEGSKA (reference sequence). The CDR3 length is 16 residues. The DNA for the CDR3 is TGCAGTGGCCGGGGGGAGGGAGGGCCTTTGAAGGAGACCCAGTACTTC. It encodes CSGRGEGGPLKETQYF.

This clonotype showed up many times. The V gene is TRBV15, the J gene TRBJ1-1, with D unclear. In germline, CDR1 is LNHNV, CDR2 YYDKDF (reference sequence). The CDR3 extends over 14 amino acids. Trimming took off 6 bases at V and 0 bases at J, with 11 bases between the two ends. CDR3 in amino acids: CATSRRGLNTEAFF. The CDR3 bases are TGTGCCACCAGTCGACGCGGCTTGAACACTGAAGCTTTCTTT.

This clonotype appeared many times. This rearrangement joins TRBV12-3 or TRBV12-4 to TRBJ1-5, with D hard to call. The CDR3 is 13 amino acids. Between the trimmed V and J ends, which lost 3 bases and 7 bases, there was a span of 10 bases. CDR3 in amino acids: CASSLGMRQPQHF. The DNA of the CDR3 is TGTGCCAGCAGTTTGGGGATGAGGCAGCCCCAGCATTTT.

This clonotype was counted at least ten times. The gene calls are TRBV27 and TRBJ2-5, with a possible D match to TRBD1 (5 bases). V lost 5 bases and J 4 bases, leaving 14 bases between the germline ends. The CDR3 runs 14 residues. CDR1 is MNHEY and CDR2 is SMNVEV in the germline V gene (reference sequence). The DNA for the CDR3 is TGTGCCAGCAGTCCGCAGGGAATAGGAGAGACCCAGTACTTC. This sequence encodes CASSPQGIGETQYF.

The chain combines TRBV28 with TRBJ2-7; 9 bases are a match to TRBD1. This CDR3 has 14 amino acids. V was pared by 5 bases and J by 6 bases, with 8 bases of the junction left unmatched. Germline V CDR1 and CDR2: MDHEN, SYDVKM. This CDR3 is CASSEGQGGCEQYF. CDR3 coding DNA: TGTGCCAGCAGTGAGGGACAGGGAGGGTGCGAGCAGTACTTC.

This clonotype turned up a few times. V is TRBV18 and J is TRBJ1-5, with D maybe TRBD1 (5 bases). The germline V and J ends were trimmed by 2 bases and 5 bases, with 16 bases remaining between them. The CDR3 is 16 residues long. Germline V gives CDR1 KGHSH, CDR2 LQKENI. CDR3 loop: CASSPSQGIIDQPQHF. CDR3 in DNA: TGTGCCAGCTCACCATCTCAGGGTATAATTGATCAGCCCCAGCATTTT.

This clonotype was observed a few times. CDR3 sequence reads: CASSVGNSGSRETQYF. The CDR3 bases are TGTGCCAGCAGCGTAGGGAATAGCGGGAGCAGAGAGACCCAGTACTTC. The gene calls are TRBV9 and TRBJ2-5, with TRBD2 identical over 9 bases. The CDR3 spans 16 residues. With 0 bases clipped from V and 4 bases from J, the junction kept 7 bases outside the gene matches. Per the germline V gene, CDR1 is SGDLS and CDR2 is YYNGEE.

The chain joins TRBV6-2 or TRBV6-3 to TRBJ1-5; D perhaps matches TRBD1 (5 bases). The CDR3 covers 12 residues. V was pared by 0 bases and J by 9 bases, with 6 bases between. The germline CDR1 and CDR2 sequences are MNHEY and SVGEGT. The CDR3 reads CASSYSGGPQHF. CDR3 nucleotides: TGTGCCAGCAGTTACTCGGGGGGGCCCCAGCATTTT.

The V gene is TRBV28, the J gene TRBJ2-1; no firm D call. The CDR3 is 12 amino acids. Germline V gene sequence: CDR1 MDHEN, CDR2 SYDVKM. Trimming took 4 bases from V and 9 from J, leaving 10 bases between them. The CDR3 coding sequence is TGTGCCAGCAGTTCCCTCCTCGTTGAGCAGTTCTTC. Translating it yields CASSSLLVEQFF.

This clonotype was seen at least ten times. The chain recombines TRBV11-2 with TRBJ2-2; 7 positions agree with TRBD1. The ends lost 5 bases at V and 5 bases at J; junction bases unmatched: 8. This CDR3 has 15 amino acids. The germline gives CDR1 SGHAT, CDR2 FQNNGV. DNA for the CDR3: TGTGCCAGCAGCCCACGCGAGGGGGCGACCGGGGAGCTGTTTTTT. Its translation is CASSPREGATGELFF.

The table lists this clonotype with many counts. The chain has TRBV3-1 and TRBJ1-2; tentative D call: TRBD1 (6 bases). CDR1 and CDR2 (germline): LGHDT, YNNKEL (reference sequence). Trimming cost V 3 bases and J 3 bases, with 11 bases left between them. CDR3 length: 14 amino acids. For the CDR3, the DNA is TGTGCCAGCAGCCACGGGAAGGGGGACTATGGCTACACCTTC. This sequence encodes CASSHGKGDYGYTF.

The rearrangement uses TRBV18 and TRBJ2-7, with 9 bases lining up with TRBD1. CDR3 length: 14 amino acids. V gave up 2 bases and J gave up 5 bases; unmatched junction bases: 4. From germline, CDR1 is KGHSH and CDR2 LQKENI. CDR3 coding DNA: TGTGCCAGCTCACCAGGACAGGGGAAAAACGAGCAGTACTTC. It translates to CASSPGQGKNEQYF.

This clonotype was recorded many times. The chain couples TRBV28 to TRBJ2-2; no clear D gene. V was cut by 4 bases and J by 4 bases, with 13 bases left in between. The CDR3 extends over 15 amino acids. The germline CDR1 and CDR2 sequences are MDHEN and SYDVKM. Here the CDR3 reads CASSSPWGPTGELFF. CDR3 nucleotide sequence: TGTGCCAGCAGTTCACCTTGGGGTCCCACCGGGGAGCTGTTTTTT.

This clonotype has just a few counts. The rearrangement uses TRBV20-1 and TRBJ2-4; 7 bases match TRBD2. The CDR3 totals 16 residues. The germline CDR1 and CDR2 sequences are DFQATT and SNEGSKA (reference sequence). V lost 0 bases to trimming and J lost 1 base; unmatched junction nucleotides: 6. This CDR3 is CSARDVGGGAKNIQYF. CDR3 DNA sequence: TGCAGTGCTAGAGACGTGGGGGGAGGGGCCAAAAACATTCAGTACTTC.

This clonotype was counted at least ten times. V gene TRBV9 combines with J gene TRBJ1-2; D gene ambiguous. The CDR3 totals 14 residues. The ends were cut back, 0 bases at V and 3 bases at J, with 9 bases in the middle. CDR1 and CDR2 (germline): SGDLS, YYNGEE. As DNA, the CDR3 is TGTGCCAGCAGCGTAGCGAAGGGATACTATGGCTACACCTTC. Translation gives CASSVAKGYYGYTF.